This record concerns one T cell receptor (beta chain) sequence. What antigen it recognizes has not been identified. No quality values exist for individual bases; no much larger clone is one base distant. The data derive from a study of blood T cell repertoires in COVID-19 (dated by TCRdb to about 2020). A note on the overall study: Samples from collaborators originated in the United States, Italy and Spain and spanned both the acute and convalescent phases of COVID-19. The material from the prospective study consisted of cDNA or gDNA derived from T cells, B-cell-depleted T cells, or PBMCs. The dataset comprised deeply sampled blood TCRbeta repertoires from subjects exposed to, actively infected with, or recovered from COVID-19. The repertoires were released in a freely available public database intended as a resource for research on the immune response to SARS-CoV-2. The samples were drawn from two sources: the first 160 participants of the ongoing ImmuneRACE study, and over 950 subjects contributed by 6 global collaborators. A de-identified subject ID, COVID-19 status, age in years and sex were almost always included in the sample metadata. Where available, HLA class I and class II types were taken from metadata supplied by the sample provider and were not determined by assay-based typing.

Broader findings and caveats from the paper: The quantity of clinical and demographic metadata differed by source and by participant and was supplied without curation.

Each collaborating institution followed its own protocols to collect whole blood in K2EDTA tubes. For TCRbeta analysis, collaborators shipped samples in one of three forms: frozen whole blood, isolated PBMCs, or DNA extracted from either of those sample types. TCRbeta CDR3 regions were amplified from genomic DNA using the immunoSEQ Assay, a bias-controlled multiplex PCR. The original pipeline was this. Within the assay, amplification of reference gene primers was used to estimate how many nucleated cells each sample contained. Sequence reads were collapsed and filtered to measure the absolute abundance of every unique TCRbeta CDR3 rearrangement. For each sample, productive Simpson clonality was calculated as the square root of Simpson's diversity index across productive rearrangements. The source is immuneACCESS, and TCRdb retained only in-frame sequences with V and J called. Part of the clones is not carried over; for the studies checked, unresolved V genes explain less than half of this, and the remainder is unexplained. Clone size and the V and J calls come from that table; the DNA yielded D and trimming. For this sample the table gives 150,000 to 200,000 clones, of which just under 90% were detected only once. Together, the top ten hold 3.7% of the sample.

The germline V gene (reference sequence) gives CDR1 as LNHDA and CDR2 as SQIVND. Trimming leaves V shorter by 7 bases and J shorter by 6 bases, with the junction holding 10 bases beyond the gene matches. The cysteine opens and the phenylalanine closes a CDR3 of 16 amino acids. The only DNA kept is the CDR3, 48 bases in frame from the first base. Sequencing was performed on peripheral blood. The sequence derives from a man between 18 and 35 years old with active or convalescent COVID-19. The chain couples TRBV19 to TRBJ2-1, with 12 middle bases fitting TRBD2. The DNA reads TGTGCCAGTACCATTAACCCGGGACTAGCGGGCAATGAGCAGTTCTTC. It translates to CASTINPGLAGNEQFF. With the rest looked up from the reference TRBV19 and TRBJ2-1 genes rather than sequenced, the full variable domain is DGGITQSPKYLFRKEGQNVTLSCEQNLNHDAMYWYRQDPGQGLRLIYYSQIVNDFQKGDIAEGYSVSREKKESFPLTVTSAQKNPTAFYLCASTINPGLAGNEQFFGPGTRLTVL.